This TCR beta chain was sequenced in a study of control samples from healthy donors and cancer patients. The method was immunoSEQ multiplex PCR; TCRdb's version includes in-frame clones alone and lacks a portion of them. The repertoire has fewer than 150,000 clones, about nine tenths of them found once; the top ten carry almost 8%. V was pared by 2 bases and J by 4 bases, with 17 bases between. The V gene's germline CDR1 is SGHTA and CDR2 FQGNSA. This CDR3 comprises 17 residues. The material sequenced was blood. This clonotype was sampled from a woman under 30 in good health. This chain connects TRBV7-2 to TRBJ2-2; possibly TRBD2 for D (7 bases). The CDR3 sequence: CASSLNRVGGSTGELFF. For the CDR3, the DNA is TGTGCCAGCAGCTTAAACAGGGTCGGGGGGTCCACCGGGGAGCTGTTTTTT.